This TCR beta chain was found in a study of blood T cell repertoires in COVID-19. Germline CDR1 reads SEHNR; CDR2 reads FQNEAQ (reference sequence). The CDR3 consists of 13 residues. The V end was cut by 8 bases, the J end by 5 bases, with 14 bases between. The repertoire was sequenced with immunoSEQ multiplex PCR; TCRdb's copy has only in-frame clones and lacks some. The sample yields roughly 150,000 clones, approximately 86% seen once. The sample taken for sequencing was peripheral blood. The chain links TRBV7-9 to TRBJ2-3; perhaps TRBD2 as D (6 bases). This sequence originates from a woman older than 75 with COVID-19, enrolled during active disease. CDR3 DNA sequence: TGTGCCAGCTTTAGACTAGTTGGAGATACGCAGTATTTT. Protein sequence: CASFRLVGDTQYF.